This T cell receptor (beta chain) is from a study of T cells in Graves' hyperthyroidism and ophthalmopathy. Whole-study findings and limits: A 13 V-J signature model discriminated ophthalmopathy versus stable hyperthyroidism.

This clonotype was detected a few times. The antigen is unknown. Amplified TCR beta CDR3 regions came from RNA transcripts. Carried out on the TCR CDR3, a first-round RT-PCR used the HTBI primer set. MiXCR was run by TCRdb on the multiplex PCR reads, yielding one entry per CDR3 protein. Altogether about 360,000 distinct CDR3 sequences are present, 13% being singletons, with the ten largest covering less than 10%. Germline assignment: CDR1 KGHSH and CDR2 LQKENI. V was pared by 0 bases and J by 4 bases, with 2 bases of the junction left unmatched. The CDR3 runs 15 residues. The study excluded patients with uncontrolled infection, other autoimmune disease, pregnancy or lactation.

The sequence was obtained from a young woman with Graves' hyperthyroidism. Sequenced material: blood. The chain links TRBV18 to TRBJ2-2; 7 positions match TRBD2. CDR3 sequence (DNA): TGTGCCAGCTCACCACCTACGGGGGGCACCGGGGAGCTGTTTTTT. Its protein product is CASSPPTGGTGELFF. The variable domain in full, completed from reference TRBV18 and TRBJ2-2, reads NAGVMQNPRHLVRRRGQEARLRCSPMKGHSHVYWYRQLPEEGLKFMVYLQKENIIDESGMPKERFSAEFPKEGPSILRIQQVVRGDSAAYFCASSPPTGGTGELFFGEGSRLTVL.